This T cell receptor (beta chain) comes out of a study of OX40 agonist ivuxolimab in advanced cancers. This clone appeared once. Its specificity is unknown. Broader study findings: In a subset of nonresponders, normalized T-cell clonal expansion was also low.

Clones were sequenced by immunoSEQ multiplex PCR, and TCRdb holds only the in-frame ones, with some missing. In the table there are more than 80,000 clones, around 94% of which are singletons. The CDR3 length is 14 residues. Trimming took 0 bases from V and 7 from J, leaving 9 bases between them. Germline lookup yields CDR1 WNHNN and CDR2 SYGVQD (reference sequence). This sequence originates from an adult with an advanced solid tumor such as melanoma, head and neck, liver or kidney cancer. The chain links TRBV10-1 to TRBJ2-2; D gene unclear. The sequences come from CD4+ or CD8+ T cells sorted from blood, collected in a trial of the OX40 agonist ivuxolimab. The CDR3 region has the DNA TGCGCCAGCAGTGAGTCGAAGGGTTACGGGGAGCTGTTTTTT. As protein: CASSESKGYGELFF.